The 32 T cell receptor beta chains presented below share a single source sample, sequenced in a study of blood T cell repertoires in COVID-19. Profiled with immunoSEQ multiplex PCR; TCRdb holds only in-frame clones, not every one. The repertoire includes under 250,000 clones, 86% of them detected once, and roughly 11% sits in the top ten. Sequences were obtained from peripheral blood. These receptors were collected from a man between 50 and 59 years old with COVID-19, enrolled during active disease.

The count of this clone is one. CDR3 loop: CASSPQFAMNTEAFF. Written as DNA, the CDR3 is TGTGCCAGCTCACCCCAATTTGCTATGAACACTGAAGCTTTCTTT. The chain links TRBV18 to TRBJ1-1; D call uncertain. CDR3 size: 15 residues. Trimming removed 3 bases at V and 0 bases at J, with 11 bases between. Germline values: CDR1 KGHSH, CDR2 LQKENI.

The chain carries TRBV19 and TRBJ1-5, with a tentative D call TRBD1 (5 bases). Germline values: CDR1 LNHDA, CDR2 SQIVND (reference sequence). V was clipped by 3 bases and J by 0 bases, with 6 bases between them. The CDR3 extends over 14 amino acids. CDR3 sequence reads: CASSIRASNQPQHF. The DNA for the CDR3 is TGTGCCAGTAGTATCAGGGCTAGCAATCAGCCCCAGCATTTT.

V and J are TRBV2 and TRBJ2-2, with D maybe TRBD2 (5 bases). V was clipped by 3 bases and J by 4 bases, with 12 bases between them. The CDR3 covers 15 residues. CDR1 is SNHLY, CDR2 FYNNEI, per germline. DNA of the CDR3: TGTGCCAGCAGTGAGTGGACTCCAATCACCGGGGAGCTGTTTTTT. It specifies CASSEWTPITGELFF. The entire variable domain, with the rest obtained from reference TRBV2 and TRBJ2-2, is as follows: EPEVTQTPSHQVTQMGQEVILRCVPISNHLYFYWYRQILGQKVEFLVSFYNNEISEKSEIFDDQFSVERPDGSNFTLKIRSTKLEDSAMYFCASSEWTPITGELFFGEGSRLTVL.

V gene TRBV6-1 combines with J gene TRBJ2-1; the D gene is possibly TRBD2 (5 bases). V lost 3 bases and J 1 base, leaving 7 bases between the germline ends. CDR1 is MNHNS, CDR2 SASEGT, per germline. The CDR3 runs to 14 residues. In DNA, the CDR3 is TGTGCCAGCAGTGATCGGGAATCCTACAATGAGCAGTTCTTC. Residues: CASSDRESYNEQFF.

The rearrangement links TRBV6-5 to TRBJ2-5; 7 bases are shared with TRBD1. The CDR3 contains 14 residues. The V gene's germline CDR1 is MNHEY and CDR2 SVGAGI. The V gene end was trimmed by 4 bases and the J gene end by 4 bases; junction bases not matched to a gene: 6. CDR3 region: CASSSRQGRETQYF. In DNA, the CDR3 is TGTGCCAGCAGTTCACGACAGGGTAGAGAGACCCAGTACTTC.

The rearrangement links TRBV18 to TRBJ1-4, with 7 positions matching TRBD1. This CDR3 contains 15 residues. Germline lookup yields CDR1 KGHSH and CDR2 LQKENI. The ends lost 3 bases at V and 4 bases at J; junction bases unmatched: 5. Here the CDR3 reads CASSPQGQLNEKLFF. The CDR3 DNA follows: TGTGCCAGCTCACCTCAGGGACAGCTTAATGAAAAACTGTTTTTT.

The chain has TRBV25-1 and TRBJ2-5; D is possibly TRBD2 (6 bases). CDR3 size: 16 residues. CDR1 is MGHDK, CDR2 SYGVNS, per germline. Deletions cut 2 bases from V and 5 bases from J, with 18 bases between. The CDR3 loop is CASSELGGTAGETQYF. CDR3 nucleotide sequence: TGTGCCAGCAGTGAACTCGGAGGGACCGCTGGGGAGACCCAGTACTTC.

V gene TRBV3-1 (or the pseudogene TRBV3-2) combines with J gene TRBJ2-4; D might be TRBD2 (5 bases). Trimming removed 2 bases from V and 0 bases from J, with 8 bases in between. The CDR3 covers 15 residues. Germline CDR1 reads LGHDT; CDR2 reads YNNKEL (reference sequence). The CDR3 coding sequence is TGTGCCAGCAGCCAATCAGGACTAGCCAAAAACATTCAGTACTTC. Its translation: CASSQSGLAKNIQYF.

Here the CDR3 DNA reads TGTGCTAGTGGTCTGATTAGCGGGAGATTCCCACATGAGCAGTTCTTC. Translating gives CASGLISGRFPHEQFF. The V gene is TRBV12-5, the J gene TRBJ2-1, with TRBD2 matching over 9 bases. The CDR3 consists of 16 residues. CDR1 and CDR2 from the germline V gene are LGHNT and FRNRAP. The J segment lost 8 bases and the V segment lost 5 bases, leaving 13 bases of the junction unmatched.

The V and J genes are TRBV2 and TRBJ1-5; TRBD1 might be the D (6 bases). The CDR3 has 12 residues. V lost 7 bases and J 11 bases, leaving 15 bases between the germline ends. Per the germline V gene, CDR1 is SNHLY and CDR2 is FYNNEI. The CDR3 loop is CASTGELGAQHF. The CDR3 nucleotides read TGTGCCAGCACAGGGGAACTTGGGGCCCAGCATTTT. The whole variable domain, filled in from reference TRBV2 and TRBJ1-5, reads EPEVTQTPSHQVTQMGQEVILRCVPISNHLYFYWYRQILGQKVEFLVSFYNNEISEKSEIFDDQFSVERPDGSNFTLKIRSTKLEDSAMYFCASTGELGAQHFGDGTRLSIL.

A single count supports this clone. The V gene is TRBV6-4, the J gene TRBJ2-1, with 8 bases identical to TRBD2. Germline V lookup: CDR1 MRHNA, CDR2 SNTAGT. This CDR3 contains 17 residues. J lost 0 bases, V lost 3 bases, and 7 bases had no gene match. The CDR3 region is CASSEDPGGSSYNEQFF. Here the CDR3 DNA reads TGTGCCAGCAGTGAGGATCCGGGAGGGAGCTCCTACAATGAGCAGTTCTTC.

The chain uses TRBV4-2 and TRBJ2-7, with D unclear. With 0 bases removed from V and 0 bases from J, the gap between germline ends came to 9 bases. The length of the CDR3 is 15 residues. The germline V gene encodes CDR1 LGHNA and CDR2 YNFKEQ. The CDR3 DNA reads TGTGCCAGCAGCCAAGATCTGACATACTCCTACGAGCAGTACTTC. Residues: CASSQDLTYSYEQYF.

The V and J genes are TRBV2 and TRBJ2-1, with 7 bases lining up with TRBD2. Losses at the gene ends were 2 bases for V and 2 bases for J; bases not matched to a gene: 3. CDR3 length: 15 amino acids. CDR1 is SNHLY and CDR2 is FYNNEI in the germline V gene. The CDR3 spells CASSESSGTYNEQFF. Here the CDR3 DNA reads TGTGCCAGCAGTGAATCTAGCGGTACCTACAATGAGCAGTTCTTC.

Regarding this clone: A read error may produce the germline difference seen at one junction end. The chain uses TRBV18 and TRBJ2-7; the match to TRBD1 covers 8 bases. Germline CDR1 reads KGHSH; CDR2 reads LQKENI. This CDR3 region has 15 residues. This CDR3 reads CASSPRQGFSYEQYF. CDR3 nucleotides: TGTGCCAGCTCCCCACGACAGGGGTTCTCCTACGAGCAGTACTTC.

Remarks on this clone: At one end, the junction sequence differs from germline, possibly due to a read error. The chain links TRBV19 to TRBJ2-5; 8 nucleotides align to TRBD2. This CDR3 has 17 amino acids. The germline gives CDR1 LNHDA, CDR2 SQIVND (reference sequence). The CDR3 DNA reads as TGTGCCAGTAGTCGGAGGGGACTAGGGCTCACCCAAGGGACCCAGTACTTC. Its protein is CASSRRGLGLTQGTQYF.

The V call is TRBV5-6, the J call TRBJ1-5; D gene ambiguous. Germline V CDR1 and CDR2: SGHDT, YYEEEE. V was pared by 2 bases and J by 5 bases, with 5 bases between. The CDR3 is made up of 12 amino acids. The CDR3 spells CASSFSDQPQHF. CDR3 nucleotide sequence: TGTGCCAGCAGCTTCAGTGATCAGCCCCAGCATTTT.

The chain couples TRBV7-8 to TRBJ1-1; perhaps TRBD1 as D (5 bases). In germline, CDR1 is SGHVS, CDR2 FQNEAQ. This CDR3 comprises 14 residues. V was shortened by 5 bases and J by 0 bases, with 10 bases between the two germline ends. CDR3: CASSIQGMNTEAFF. The CDR3 nucleotides read TGTGCCAGCAGCATTCAGGGAATGAACACTGAAGCTTTCTTT.

The chain has TRBV12-5 and TRBJ2-2; weak D call: TRBD1 (6 bases). From germline, CDR1 is LGHNT and CDR2 FRNRAP. CDR3 length: 16 amino acids. V was trimmed by 6 bases and J by 2 bases, leaving 16 bases between them. This CDR3 reads CASGAGQPVNTGELFF. The DNA for the CDR3 is TGTGCTAGTGGCGCCGGACAGCCCGTAAACACCGGGGAGCTGTTTTTT.

The V and J genes are TRBV2 and TRBJ2-5, with 9 bases that match TRBD1. Germline-derived CDR1 and CDR2 are SNHLY and FYNNEI. The CDR3 consists of 17 residues. Germline trimming cut 3 bases from V and 2 bases from J; bases unmatched to any gene: 10. The CDR3 nucleotides read TGTGCCAGCAGTGAGTTCGGGACAGGGTGGGAGCAAGAGACCCAGTACTTC. Translated: CASSEFGTGWEQETQYF.

V usage is TRBV6-1 and J usage is TRBJ2-1; possible D gene TRBD2, 7 bases. The germline V and J ends were trimmed by 0 bases and 15 bases, with 18 bases remaining between them. Germline V gene lookup returns CDR1 MNHNS and CDR2 SASEGT. The CDR3 is 14 residues long. This CDR3 reads CASSEAGGGQPGFF. DNA of the CDR3: TGTGCCAGCAGTGAAGCGGGGGGGGGACAACCTGGGTTCTTC.

The chain has TRBV29-1 and TRBJ2-3, with D tentatively TRBD2 (5 bases). CDR3 length: 16 amino acids. V lost 3 bases and J lost 2, with 18 bases in between. The germline V gene encodes CDR1 SQVTM and CDR2 ANQGSEA. The CDR3, as DNA: TGCAGCGTTGACTGGGAGAATGCGTTCTACACAGATACGCAGTATTTT. Its translation is CSVDWENAFYTDTQYF.

The gene calls are TRBV15 and TRBJ1-1; no definite D call. Germline CDR1 is LNHNV and CDR2 is YYDKDF (reference sequence). This CDR3 region has 15 residues. The ends were cut back, 4 bases at V and 1 base at J, with 13 bases in the middle. As DNA, the CDR3 is TGTGCCACCAGCATCGAGGGCAGTCGGAACACTGAAGCTTTCTTT. Translation: CATSIEGSRNTEAFF.

V is TRBV19 and J is TRBJ1-5; D call uncertain. Germline V gene data show CDR1 as LNHDA and CDR2 as SQIVND (reference sequence). The V and J ends lost 3 bases and 3 bases respectively, with 9 bases between them. CDR3 length: 14 residues. CDR3 nucleotide sequence: TGTGCCAGTAGTATTGTACGAGACAATCAGCCCCAGCATTTT. It is translated as CASSIVRDNQPQHF. Combining the CDR3 with reference TRBV19 and TRBJ1-5 gives the whole variable domain DGGITQSPKYLFRKEGQNVTLSCEQNLNHDAMYWYRQDPGQGLRLIYYSQIVNDFQKGDIAEGYSVSREKKESFPLTVTSAQKNPTAFYLCASSIVRDNQPQHFGDGTRLSIL.

Only one count was recorded for this clone. The gene calls are TRBV27 and TRBJ1-5, with 7 bases fitting TRBD1. This CDR3 has 15 residues. Germline V lookup: CDR1 MNHEY, CDR2 SMNVEV (reference sequence). V trimming: 6 bases; J trimming: 2 bases; junction bases outside the gene matches: 7. The CDR3, as DNA: TGTGCCAGCAGGCGGGAGGGGACAGGCAATCAGCCCCAGCATTTT. The encoded protein is CASRREGTGNQPQHF.

The J gene is TRBJ2-4, the V gene TRBV18; 8 bases are a match to TRBD1. Unmatched junction bases numbered 9, after V lost 2 bases and J lost 9 bases. Germline assignment: CDR1 KGHSH and CDR2 LQKENI. The CDR3 is 15 amino acids. The CDR3 region is CASSPGTGTLPIQYF. DNA of the CDR3: TGTGCCAGCTCACCAGGGACAGGAACTCTGCCCATTCAGTACTTC.

This clone showed up just a few times. The chain has TRBV7-2 and TRBJ1-3; D unresolved. CDR1 and CDR2 from the germline V gene are SGHTA and FQGNSA. The CDR3 length is 15 residues. Deletions cut 1 base from V and 2 bases from J, with 9 bases between. The CDR3 DNA follows: TGTGCCAGCAGCTTAGACAGCAGACCTGGAAACACCATATATTTT. This encodes CASSLDSRPGNTIYF.

This chain uses TRBV29-1 with TRBJ2-1, with TRBD2 matching 7 bases. Germline V gene sequence: CDR1 SQVTM, CDR2 ANQGSEA. The CDR3 is made up of 15 amino acids. With 4 bases clipped from V and 0 bases from J, the junction kept 6 bases outside the gene matches. The CDR3 nucleotides are TGCAGCGTTGTGCCCGGCGGGAGCTCCTACAATGAGCAGTTCTTC. Residues: CSVVPGGSSYNEQFF.

This sequence joins TRBV28 and TRBJ2-5; weak D call: TRBD2 (5 bases). The CDR3 extends over 15 amino acids. The germline V and J ends were trimmed by 10 bases and 0 bases, with 18 bases remaining between them. Germline CDR1 is MDHEN and CDR2 is SYDVKM. The CDR3 coding sequence is TGTGCCACCTCCGCGGGCCCCCTGTACCAAGAGACCCAGTACTTC. Translating gives CATSAGPLYQETQYF.

The V and J genes are TRBV30 and TRBJ1-6; D might be TRBD1 (5 bases). CDR3 length: 13 residues. The V end lost 2 bases, the J end lost 7 bases, and 9 bases lay between the germline ends. CDR1 and CDR2 (germline): GTSNPN, SVGIG (reference sequence). CDR3 DNA sequence: TGTGCCTGGAGTCCGACAGCGAATTCACCCCTCCACTTT. Translation: CAWSPTANSPLHF.

The rearrangement links TRBV18 to TRBJ1-5; 7 bases agree with TRBD1. The CDR3 extends over 19 amino acids. Germline assignment: CDR1 KGHSH and CDR2 LQKENI. After removal of 1 base from V and 2 bases from J, the junction contained 14 bases not matched to a gene. CDR3 nucleotide sequence: TGTGCCAGCTCACCACTTGGGCGGACAGGCCTTACCCGCAATCAGCCCCAGCATTTT. Translating gives CASSPLGRTGLTRNQPQHF.

The DNA for the CDR3 is TGTGCCATCAGCGTGGTTTGGGGGGAGAAAAATGGCTACACCTTC. This sequence encodes CAISVVWGEKNGYTF. V is TRBV10-3 and J is TRBJ1-2, with D possibly TRBD1 on 5 matching bases. The germline gives CDR1 ENHRY, CDR2 SYGVKD. V lost 6 bases to trimming and J lost 6 bases, with 20 bases between them. The CDR3 contains 15 residues.

This chain's CDR3 is CASSLVVAPGELFF. As DNA, the CDR3 is TGTGCCAGCAGCTTGGTGGTAGCCCCCGGGGAGCTGTTTTTT. The chain recombines TRBV5-4 with TRBJ2-2, with D unresolved. Germline CDR1 is SGHNT and CDR2 is YYREEE (reference sequence). The ends were cut back, 0 bases at V and 6 bases at J, with 9 bases in the middle. The CDR3 contains 14 residues.